The 4 T cell receptor beta chains given below trace back to one sample, sequenced in a study of blood T cell repertoires in COVID-19. The repertoire was sequenced with immunoSEQ multiplex PCR; TCRdb's copy has only in-frame clones and lacks some. The table has roughly 230,000 clones, 65% to 85% seen once. The sample was peripheral blood. The receptors derive from a human donor in a cohort sampled during active COVID-19.

Turning to this clone: One end of the junction fails to match germline, which may point to a read error. This sequence joins TRBV5-1 and TRBJ1-3; D possibly corresponds to TRBD1 (5 bases). Germline CDR1 SGHRS, CDR2 YFSETQ. The CDR3 is 16 residues long. The CDR3, as DNA: TGCGCCAGCAGCTTAATACCGGGACTCTCTGTAAACACCATATATTTT. It codes for CASSLIPGLSVNTIYF.

This chain uses TRBV5-6 with TRBJ2-2; 7 nucleotides align to TRBD2. The CDR3 is made up of 16 amino acids. CDR1 is SGHDT and CDR2 is YYEEEE in the germline V gene. Trimming removed 1 base from V and 6 bases from J; junction bases left unmatched: 9. As DNA, the CDR3 is TGTGCCAGCAGCTTGATGCGGACTAGTATCGCCGGGGAGCTGTTTTTT. Translation gives CASSLMRTSIAGELFF.

V and J are TRBV7-9 and TRBJ1-5, with D maybe TRBD1 (5 bases). V was trimmed by 1 base and J by 5 bases, leaving 12 bases between them. The length of the CDR3 is 15 residues. Germline CDR1 is SEHNR and CDR2 is FQNEAQ (reference sequence). This CDR3 reads CASSLGGGTHQPQHF. The DNA for the CDR3 is TGTGCCAGCAGCTTAGGCGGGGGAACCCATCAGCCCCAGCATTTT.

This clone was counted only a few times. The J gene is TRBJ2-7, the V gene TRBV19; 10 bases line up with TRBD2. Germline CDR1 is LNHDA and CDR2 is SQIVND (reference sequence). The CDR3 has 16 residues. Germline trimming cut 4 bases from V and 0 bases from J; bases unmatched to any gene: 6. The CDR3 spells CASSTSTSGFSYEQYF. The DNA for the CDR3 is TGTGCCAGTAGTACTTCGACTAGCGGGTTCTCCTACGAGCAGTACTTC.